The 10 T cell receptor beta chains reported below all come from one sample, sequenced in a study of cytotoxic CD8 clonotypes in ibrutinib-treated CLL. Profiled with immunoSEQ multiplex PCR; TCRdb holds only in-frame clones, not every one. Of around 140,000 clones in the sample, 60% to 85% were seen once. Sequenced here: PBMCs, sampled after 24 months of ibrutinib treatment. The receptors come from a human donor with chronic lymphocytic leukemia.

This clone was detected many times. The chain links TRBV27 to TRBJ2-1; a possible D gene is TRBD2 (5 bases). The CDR3 contains 14 residues. Looked up from germline, CDR1 is MNHEY and CDR2 is SMNVEV (reference sequence). Trimming stripped 3 bases from V and 5 bases from J, with 11 bases between. The CDR3 DNA reads as TGTGCCAGCAGTTTGAGCGGAGCCCACAATGAGCAGTTCTTC. Its protein is CASSLSGAHNEQFF.

J is TRBJ2-5 and V is TRBV7-8, with D maybe TRBD2 (5 bases). This CDR3 is built from 15 residues. Germline assignment: CDR1 SGHVS and CDR2 FQNEAQ. V was trimmed by 2 bases and J by 5 bases, leaving 15 bases between them. The CDR3 loop reads CASSLTRRTAETQYF. In DNA, the CDR3 is TGTGCCAGCAGCTTAACCCGCCGGACTGCCGAGACCCAGTACTTC. The full variable domain, with the rest looked up from reference TRBV7-8 and TRBJ2-5, is GAGVSQSPRYKVAKRGQDVALRCDPISGHVSLFWYQQALGQGPEFLTYFQNEAQLDKSGLPSDRFFAERPEGSVSTLKIQRTQQEDSAVYLCASSLTRRTAETQYFGPGTRLLVL.

This rearrangement joins TRBV6-5 to TRBJ2-5, with a weak D call TRBD1 (5 bases). Germline CDR1 reads MNHEY; CDR2 reads SVGAGI. The CDR3 is 13 residues long. The V and J ends lost 2 bases and 5 bases respectively, with 9 bases between them. CDR3 region: CASSYGAWETQYF. In nucleotides, the CDR3 is TGTGCCAGCAGTTACGGGGCGTGGGAGACCCAGTACTTC.

The chain couples TRBV6-5 to TRBJ2-7, with D hard to call. V lost 6 bases and J lost 4, with 13 bases in between. Germline-derived CDR1 and CDR2 are MNHEY and SVGAGI. This CDR3 region has 13 residues. CDR3 nucleotide sequence: TGTGCCAGCAGGCCATCCCCATCTTACGAGCAGTACTTC. It translates to CASRPSPSYEQYF.

The CDR3 DNA reads as TGTGCCAGCAGCCAAGGGGGGGCTAGCGGGAGGGGAGATACGCAGTATTTT. Amino acids: CASSQGGASGRGDTQYF. The chain uses TRBV4-2 and TRBJ2-3, with 12 bases that match TRBD2. Losses at the gene ends were 1 base for V and 5 bases for J; bases not matched to a gene: 7. CDR1 LGHNA and CDR2 YNFKEQ come from the germline V gene. This CDR3 comprises 17 residues.

The gene calls are TRBV19 and TRBJ2-5; TRBD2 is a possible D gene (6 bases). The V end was cut by 3 bases, the J end by 10 bases, with 9 bases between. The CDR3 has 11 residues. Germline loops: CDR1 LNHDA, CDR2 SQIVND (reference sequence). The CDR3 DNA reads TGTGCCAGTAGTATTGTGGGGGGCCAGTACTTC. Protein product: CASSIVGGQYF. The whole variable domain, filled in from reference TRBV19 and TRBJ2-5, reads DGGITQSPKYLFRKEGQNVTLSCEQNLNHDAMYWYRQDPGQGLRLIYYSQIVNDFQKGDIAEGYSVSREKKESFPLTVTSAQKNPTAFYLCASSIVGGQYFGPGTRLLVL.

The gene calls are TRBV27 and TRBJ2-1, with D unresolved. This CDR3 has 13 amino acids. Germline V gene data show CDR1 as MNHEY and CDR2 as SMNVEV (reference sequence). V was shortened by 3 bases and J by 5 bases, with 8 bases between the two germline ends. The DNA for the CDR3 is TGTGCCAGCAGTTTGATTAGGCACAATGAGCAGTTCTTC. This gives the protein CASSLIRHNEQFF.

This clone was seen a few times. This chain uses TRBV18 with TRBJ2-1, with TRBD2 matching 8 bases. V gave up 5 bases and J gave up 1 base; unmatched junction bases: 16. Germline CDR1 and CDR2: KGHSH and LQKENI. The CDR3 consists of 19 residues. The CDR3 coding sequence is TGTGCCAGCTCAGCGGGGGGACACAGCGGGGTAGGGTCCTACAATGAGCAGTTCTTC. Encoded protein: CASSAGGHSGVGSYNEQFF.

The chain has TRBV7-2 and TRBJ2-7; maybe TRBD2 (5 bases). CDR3 length: 16 amino acids. Looked up from germline, CDR1 is SGHTA and CDR2 is FQGNSA. Trimming left V 1 base short and J 6 bases short, with 19 bases between. This chain's CDR3 is CASSLVPARRVGEQYF. The CDR3 coding sequence is TGTGCCAGCAGCTTAGTCCCGGCACGGCGGGTTGGCGAGCAGTACTTC.

V is TRBV7-2 and J is TRBJ2-3, with a possible D match to TRBD1 (6 bases). The germline CDR1 and CDR2 sequences are SGHTA and FQGNSA. The ends were cut back, 5 bases at V and 11 bases at J, with 23 bases in the middle. This CDR3 has 15 amino acids. The CDR3 DNA sequence: TGTGCCAGCAGCCCCGGCAGGGGTCTGGAGTGGGGGCAGTATTTT. This translates into CASSPGRGLEWGQYF.